The next 13 T cell receptor beta chains were all read from a single sample in a study of control samples from healthy donors and cancer patients. Profiling relied on immunoSEQ multiplex PCR, and the TCRdb table lists in-frame clones only, not all of them. The table lists 150,000 to 200,000 clones, 92% of them singletons. Sequencing was carried out using blood. The receptors derive from a woman aged 25-40 years in good health.

The CDR3 is CASSPGTSGTDTQYF. The CDR3 coding sequence is TGCGCCAGCAGTCCCGGGACTAGCGGCACAGATACGCAGTATTTT. This chain joins TRBV23-1 and TRBJ2-3; TRBD2 matches at 10 bases. TRBV23-1 is an open reading frame, and its role is uncertain. The CDR3 is 15 residues long. The ends lost 4 bases at V and 1 base at J; junction bases unmatched: 2.

This clone was counted a single time. The chain is built from TRBV9 and TRBJ2-7, with a possible D match to TRBD1 (6 bases). CDR3 size: 15 residues. The germline CDR1 and CDR2 sequences are SGDLS and YYNGEE. Trimming cost V 0 bases and J 0 bases, with 10 bases left between them. This CDR3 reads CASSVGSGVSYEQYF. The CDR3 nucleotides are TGTGCCAGCAGCGTAGGATCAGGGGTCTCCTACGAGCAGTACTTC.

The rearrangement uses TRBV5-8 and TRBJ2-7; 8 nucleotides match TRBD1. The length of the CDR3 is 14 residues. V lost 4 bases, J lost 5 bases, and 8 bases stayed unmatched. Germline V gene sequence: CDR1 SGHTS, CDR2 YDEGEE. The CDR3 sequence: CASSGIGQGDEQYF. The CDR3 region has the DNA TGTGCCAGCAGCGGTATAGGACAGGGAGACGAGCAGTACTTC.

The chain joins TRBV4-1 to TRBJ1-4; D is perhaps TRBD1 (6 bases). The CDR3 is 13 amino acids. V dropped 1 base and J dropped 7 bases, with 7 bases sitting between them. Germline CDR1 MGHRA, CDR2 YSYEKL. The CDR3 coding sequence is TGCGCCAGCAGCCAAGTCAGGGGTGAAAAACTGTTTTTT. Residues: CASSQVRGEKLFF.

The chain employs TRBV28 and TRBJ2-2; no clear D. CDR1 is MDHEN and CDR2 is SYDVKM in the germline V gene. The CDR3 contains 16 residues. The V end lost 7 bases, the J end lost 0 bases, and 15 bases lay between the germline ends. Written as DNA, the CDR3 is TGTGCCAGCAACACACCGGGTCCCCCGAACACCGGGGAGCTGTTTTTT. Residues: CASNTPGPPNTGELFF.

This clone was counted a single time. The genes are TRBV10-3 and TRBJ1-1; TRBD1 might be the D (5 bases). The CDR3 is 12 residues long. V was clipped by 8 bases and J by 0 bases, with 7 bases between them. Germline V lookup: CDR1 ENHRY, CDR2 SYGVKD. The CDR3 DNA follows: TGTGCCATCGGGGCAATGAACACTGAAGCTTTCTTT. Translated, it gives CAIGAMNTEAFF.

This clone was picked up a small number of times. The chain recombines TRBV28 with TRBJ2-5; 7 bases are shared with TRBD2. The CDR3 consists of 17 residues. Looked up from germline, CDR1 is MDHEN and CDR2 is SYDVKM. The V gene end was trimmed by 1 base and the J gene end by 2 bases; junction bases not matched to a gene: 10. The CDR3 DNA is TGTGCCAGCAGTTTATTGAGGGAGGGCCGCGCTCAAGAGACCCAGTACTTC. Its protein is CASSLLREGRAQETQYF.

The chain links TRBV5-1 to TRBJ1-2; TRBD1 agrees at 7 bases. The trim removed 6 bases at V and 6 bases at J, leaving 11 bases unmatched. Germline CDR1 reads SGHRS; CDR2 reads YFSETQ. The CDR3 extends over 14 amino acids. The CDR3 region has the DNA TGCGCCAGCACCCCTGGGCAGGGGGAAAATGGCTACACCTTC. It translates to CASTPGQGENGYTF. Together with reference TRBV5-1 and TRBJ1-2, the CDR3 gives the full variable domain: KAGVTQTPRYLIKTRGQQVTLSCSPISGHRSVSWYQQTPGQGLQFLFEYFSETQRNKGNFPGRFSGRQFSNSRSEMNVSTLELGDSALYLCASTPGQGENGYTFGSGTRLTVV.

The chain is built from TRBV12-3 or TRBV12-4 and TRBJ2-7; D not resolved. The CDR3 loop spans 12 amino acids. With 4 bases removed from V and 2 bases from J, the gap between germline ends came to 6 bases. In DNA form, the CDR3 reads TGTGCCAGCAGTTCGGACCCCTACGAGCAGTACTTC. It is translated as CASSSDPYEQYF.

The V and J genes are TRBV6-1 and TRBJ1-6; D perhaps matches TRBD1 (5 bases). V lost 4 bases and J 10 bases, leaving 20 bases between the germline ends. The CDR3 has 16 residues. Looked up from germline, CDR1 is MNHNS and CDR2 is SASEGT. Here the CDR3 DNA reads TGTGCCAGCAGTGCGTTCACCGGGACCGAGGGATCACCCCTCCACTTT. This sequence encodes CASSAFTGTEGSPLHF.

The J gene is TRBJ2-7, the V gene TRBV20-1; 9 bases match TRBD2. Germline lookup yields CDR1 DFQATT and CDR2 SNEGSKA (reference sequence). V dropped 3 bases and J dropped 3; count of bases not matched to a gene: 9. The CDR3 covers 15 residues. CDR3 DNA: TGCAGTGCTAGTAATCTACATAGCGGGGGCTACGAGCAGTACTTC. The encoded protein is CSASNLHSGGYEQYF.

J is TRBJ2-1 and V is TRBV5-4; no definite D call. CDR3 length: 12 amino acids. Germline loops: CDR1 SGHNT, CDR2 YYREEE (reference sequence). V was shortened by 5 bases and J by 6 bases, with 9 bases between the two germline ends. CDR3 sequence reads: CASSKVSNEQFF. CDR3 sequence (DNA): TGTGCCAGCAGTAAGGTTAGCAATGAGCAGTTCTTC.

A single count supports this clone. V gene TRBV27 combines with J gene TRBJ2-6; D unresolved. Trimming took 6 bases from V and 0 from J, leaving 6 bases between them. CDR1 is MNHEY and CDR2 is SMNVEV in the germline V gene (reference sequence). This CDR3 has 14 residues. The CDR3 nucleotides read TGTGCCAGCAGAGACTTCTCTGGGGCCAACGTCCTGACTTTC. Its protein is CASRDFSGANVLTF.